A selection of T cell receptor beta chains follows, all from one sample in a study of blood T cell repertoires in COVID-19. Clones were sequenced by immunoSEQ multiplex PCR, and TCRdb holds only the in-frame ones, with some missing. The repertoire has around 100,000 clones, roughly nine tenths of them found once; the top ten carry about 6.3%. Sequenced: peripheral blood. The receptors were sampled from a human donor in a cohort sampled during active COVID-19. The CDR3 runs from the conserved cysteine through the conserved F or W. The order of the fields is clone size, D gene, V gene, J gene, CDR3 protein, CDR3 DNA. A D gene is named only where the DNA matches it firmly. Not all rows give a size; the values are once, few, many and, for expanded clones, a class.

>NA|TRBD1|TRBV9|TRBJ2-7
CASSVDRGSAYEQYF
TGTGCCAGCAGCGTCGACAGGGGGTCAGCCTACGAGCAGTACTTC
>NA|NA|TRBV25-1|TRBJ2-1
CASSEYATYNEQFF
TGTGCCAGCAGTGAATACGCGACCTACAATGAGCAGTTCTTC
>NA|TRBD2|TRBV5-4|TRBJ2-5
CASSYKTQGLGGETQYF
TGTGCCAGCAGCTATAAAACCCAGGGACTAGGTGGGGAGACCCAGTACTTC
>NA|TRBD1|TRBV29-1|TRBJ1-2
CSAWDRGLNGYTF
TGCAGCGCTTGGGACAGGGGGTTGAATGGCTACACCTTC
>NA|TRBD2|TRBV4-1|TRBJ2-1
CASSQLVAGAEQFF
TGCGCCAGCAGCCAACTTGTAGCGGGAGCAGAGCAGTTCTTC
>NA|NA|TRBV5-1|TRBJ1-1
CASSLNRQEAFF
TGCGCCAGCAGCTTGAACCGACAAGAAGCTTTCTTT
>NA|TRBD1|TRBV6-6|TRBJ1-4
CASSPPGQGSEKLFF
TGTGCCAGCAGTCCGCCGGGACAGGGAAGCGAAAAACTGTTTTTT
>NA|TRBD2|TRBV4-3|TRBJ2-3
CASSLGLAVTDTQYF
TGCGCCAGCAGCCTTGGACTAGCGGTCACAGATACGCAGTATTTT
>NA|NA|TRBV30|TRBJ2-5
CAWSRQFIRETQYF
TGTGCCTGGAGTCGACAGTTTATTAGGGAGACCCAGTACTTC
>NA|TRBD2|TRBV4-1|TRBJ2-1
CASSQGSPAGGRNEQFF
TGCGCCAGCAGCCAAGGATCCCCAGCGGGGGGGCGAAATGAGCAGTTCTTC
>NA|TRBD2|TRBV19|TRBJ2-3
CASSNRPAGADTQYF
TGTGCCAGTAGTAATCGCCCAGCGGGAGCAGATACGCAGTATTTT
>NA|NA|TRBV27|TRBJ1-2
CASTQHRGAFDYTF
TGTGCCAGCACCCAACATCGGGGGGCTTTTGACTACACCTTC
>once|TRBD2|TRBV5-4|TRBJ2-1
CASSLERSGGRGEQFF
TGTGCCAGCAGCTTGGAAAGGAGCGGGGGGCGAGGTGAGCAGTTCTTC
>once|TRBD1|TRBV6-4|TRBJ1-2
CASSDGQGAEGYTF
TGTGCCAGCAGTGACGGACAGGGGGCTGAGGGCTACACCTTC
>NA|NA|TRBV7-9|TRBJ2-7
CASSLVGQAYEQYF
TGTGCCAGCAGCTTGGTAGGACAAGCCTACGAGCAGTACTTC
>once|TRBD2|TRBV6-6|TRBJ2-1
CASSLLAVEQFF
TGTGCCAGCAGTTTACTAGCGGTTGAGCAGTTCTTC
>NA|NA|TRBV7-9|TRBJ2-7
CASSPAAGYEQYF
TGTGCCAGCAGCCCCGCGGCCGGCTACGAGCAGTACTTC
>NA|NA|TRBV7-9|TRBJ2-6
CASSPQRDNVLTF
TGTGCCAGCAGCCCCCAACGAGACAACGTCCTGACTTTC
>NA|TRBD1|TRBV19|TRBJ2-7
CASSPGTGIYEQYF
TGTGCCAGTAGTCCCGGGACAGGAATTTACGAGCAGTACTTC
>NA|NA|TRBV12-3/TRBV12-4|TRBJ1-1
CASSSQGRTEAFF
TGTGCCAGCAGTTCACAGGGTAGGACTGAAGCTTTCTTT
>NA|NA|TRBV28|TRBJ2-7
CASSLGTRISEYEQYF
TGTGCCAGCAGTTTAGGCACTAGAATCAGCGAATACGAGCAGTACTTC
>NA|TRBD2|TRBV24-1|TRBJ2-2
CATTHSGSTGELFF
TGTGCCACCACTCATAGCGGGAGCACCGGGGAGCTGTTTTTT
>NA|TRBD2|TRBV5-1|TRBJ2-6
CASRIAGGGSNVLTF
TGCGCCAGCAGGATAGCGGGGGGAGGTTCCAACGTCCTGACTTTC
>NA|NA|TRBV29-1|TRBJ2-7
CSVVLQTYEQYF
TGCAGCGTTGTCCTACAGACATACGAGCAGTACTTC
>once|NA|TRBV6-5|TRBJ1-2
CASSYAGASNYGYTF
TGTGCCAGCAGTTACGCGGGTGCGTCGAACTATGGCTACACCTTC
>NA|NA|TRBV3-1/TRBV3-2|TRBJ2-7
CASSQDGRADF
TGTGCCAGCAGCCAAGATGGCAGGGCGGACTTC
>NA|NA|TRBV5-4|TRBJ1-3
CASSSEQGSGNTIYF
TGTGCCAGCAGCTCGGAACAGGGATCTGGAAACACCATATATTTT
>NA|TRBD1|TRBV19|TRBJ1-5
CASSTFDRGARQPQHF
TGTGCCAGTAGTACATTTGACAGGGGAGCACGGCAGCCCCAGCATTTT
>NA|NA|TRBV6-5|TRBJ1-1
CASSYSNRANTEAFF
TGTGCCAGCAGTTACTCGAACAGGGCGAATACTGAAGCTTTCTTT
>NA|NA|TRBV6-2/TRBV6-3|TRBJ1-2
CASSPPFYGYTF
TGTGCCAGCAGCCCTCCCTTTTATGGCTACACCTTC
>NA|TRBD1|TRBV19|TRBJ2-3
CASTTGVWGRVTQYF
TGTGCCAGCACGACAGGGGTGTGGGGTAGGGTGACGCAGTATTTT
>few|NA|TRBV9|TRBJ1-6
CASSVAGQNSPLHF
TGTGCCAGCAGCGTAGCAGGACAGAATTCACCCCTCCACTTT
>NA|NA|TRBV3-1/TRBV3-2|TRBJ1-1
CASNSRGMNTEAFF
TGTGCCAGCAACTCACGGGGGATGAACACTGAAGCTTTCTTT
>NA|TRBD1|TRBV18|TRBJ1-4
CASSPQEQTGFWGYEKLFF
TGTGCCAGCTCACCCCAGGAGCAGACAGGGTTTTGGGGCTACGAAAAACTGTTTTTT
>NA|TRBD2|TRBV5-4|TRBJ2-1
CASSLDSGIVGGEQFF
TGTGCCAGCAGCTTGGATAGCGGGATTGTAGGGGGTGAGCAGTTCTTC
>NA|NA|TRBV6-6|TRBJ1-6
CASSYLYNSPLHF
TGTGCCAGCAGTTACCTCTATAATTCACCCCTCCACTTT
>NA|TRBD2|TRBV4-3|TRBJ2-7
CASSHGLAGVASYEQYF
TGCGCCAGCAGCCACGGACTAGCGGGAGTAGCGTCCTACGAGCAGTACTTC
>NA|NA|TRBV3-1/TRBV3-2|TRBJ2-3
CASSQDQLALSTDTQYF
TGTGCCAGCAGCCAAGATCAGCTAGCACTCAGCACAGATACGCAGTATTTT
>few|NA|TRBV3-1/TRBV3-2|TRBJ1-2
CASSPGVNYGYTF
TGTGCCAGCAGCCCAGGGGTGAACTATGGCTACACCTTC
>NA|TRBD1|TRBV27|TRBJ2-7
CASRGTDSYEQYF
TGTGCCAGCAGAGGGACAGACTCCTACGAGCAGTACTTC
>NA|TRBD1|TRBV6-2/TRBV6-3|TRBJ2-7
CASSSTGGIYEQYF
TGTGCCAGCAGTTCGACAGGGGGTATATACGAGCAGTACTTC
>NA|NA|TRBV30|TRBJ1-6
CAEKTGTSPLHF
TGTGCCGAAAAAACAGGGACTTCACCCCTCCACTTT